This TCR beta chain was identified during a study of T cells in Graves' hyperthyroidism and ophthalmopathy. TCR beta CDR3 regions were amplified from RNA transcripts. During a first-round RT-PCR of the TCR CDR3, the HTBI primer set was used. MiXCR, run by TCRdb on the multiplex PCR reads, gives a single entry per CDR3 protein. The data show fewer than 400,000 distinct CDR3 sequences, 16% seen once. The sample holds a few counts of this clonotype. Sample: blood. This clonotype was sampled from a young man with Graves' hyperthyroidism.

The CDR3 DNA sequence: TGCGCCAGCAGCTTTGGGCGCCAAGAGACCCAGTACTTC. Protein: CASSFGRQETQYF. The chain joins TRBV5-1 to TRBJ2-5, with D unresolved. The CDR3 extends over 13 amino acids. The V end was cut by 2 bases, the J end by 1 base, with 6 bases between. The V gene's germline CDR1 is SGHRS and CDR2 YFSETQ.